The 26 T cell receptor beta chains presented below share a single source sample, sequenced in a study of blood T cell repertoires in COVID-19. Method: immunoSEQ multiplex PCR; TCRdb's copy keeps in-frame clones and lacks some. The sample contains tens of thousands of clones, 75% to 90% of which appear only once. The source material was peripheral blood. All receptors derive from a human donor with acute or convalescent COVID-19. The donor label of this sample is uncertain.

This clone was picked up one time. The CDR3 DNA reads as TGTGCCAGCAGCACCATCGGGGGGGCGCCTGAAGCTTTCTTT. This translates into CASSTIGGAPEAFF. The V and J genes are TRBV28 and TRBJ1-1; possibly TRBD1 for D (6 bases). CDR3 length equals 14 residues. Germline V gives CDR1 MDHEN, CDR2 SYDVKM. Trimming pared 6 bases from V and 6 bases from J, leaving 17 bases between. Full variable domain (rest looked up from reference TRBV28 and TRBJ1-1): DVKVTQSSRYLVKRTGEKVFLECVQDMDHENMFWYRQDPGLGLRLIYFSYDVKMKEKGDIPEGYSVSREKKERFSLILESASTNQTSMYLCASSTIGGAPEAFFGQGTRLTVV.

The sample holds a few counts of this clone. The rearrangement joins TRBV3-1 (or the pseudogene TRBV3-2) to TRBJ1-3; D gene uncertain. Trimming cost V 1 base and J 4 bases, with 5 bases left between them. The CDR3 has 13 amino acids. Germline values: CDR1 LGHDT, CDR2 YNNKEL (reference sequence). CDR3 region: CASSQVAGNTIYF. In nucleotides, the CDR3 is TGTGCCAGCAGCCAAGTGGCAGGAAACACCATATATTTT.

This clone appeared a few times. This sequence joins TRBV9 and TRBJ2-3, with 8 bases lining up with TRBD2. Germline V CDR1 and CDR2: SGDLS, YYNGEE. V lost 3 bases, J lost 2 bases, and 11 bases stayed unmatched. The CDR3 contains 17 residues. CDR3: CASSEPRAGGLTDTQYF. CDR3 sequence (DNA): TGTGCCAGCAGCGAGCCCCGGGCGGGGGGTCTCACAGATACGCAGTATTTT.

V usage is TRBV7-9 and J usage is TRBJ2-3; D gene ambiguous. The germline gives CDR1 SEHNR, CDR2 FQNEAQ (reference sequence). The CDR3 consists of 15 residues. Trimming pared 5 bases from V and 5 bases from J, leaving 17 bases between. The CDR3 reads CASSRGQLPQDTQYF. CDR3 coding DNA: TGTGCCAGCAGCCGTGGCCAGTTGCCCCAAGATACGCAGTATTTT.

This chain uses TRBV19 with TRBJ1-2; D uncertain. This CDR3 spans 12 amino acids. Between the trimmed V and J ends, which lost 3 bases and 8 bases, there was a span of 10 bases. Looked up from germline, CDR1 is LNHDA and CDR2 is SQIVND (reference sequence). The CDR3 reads CASSIKGGGYTF. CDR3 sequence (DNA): TGTGCCAGTAGTATTAAGGGAGGAGGCTACACCTTC. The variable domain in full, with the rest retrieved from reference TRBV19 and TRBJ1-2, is DGGITQSPKYLFRKEGQNVTLSCEQNLNHDAMYWYRQDPGQGLRLIYYSQIVNDFQKGDIAEGYSVSREKKESFPLTVTSAQKNPTAFYLCASSIKGGGYTFGSGTRLTVV.

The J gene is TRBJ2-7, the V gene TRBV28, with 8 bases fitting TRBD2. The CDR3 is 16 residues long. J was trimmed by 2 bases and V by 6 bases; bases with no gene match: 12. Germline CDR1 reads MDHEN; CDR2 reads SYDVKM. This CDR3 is CASRPTWGLGTYEQYF. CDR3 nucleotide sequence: TGTGCCAGCAGACCTACCTGGGGACTAGGGACCTACGAGCAGTACTTC. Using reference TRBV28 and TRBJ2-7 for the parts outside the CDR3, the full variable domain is DVKVTQSSRYLVKRTGEKVFLECVQDMDHENMFWYRQDPGLGLRLIYFSYDVKMKEKGDIPEGYSVSREKKERFSLILESASTNQTSMYLCASRPTWGLGTYEQYFGPGTRLTVT.

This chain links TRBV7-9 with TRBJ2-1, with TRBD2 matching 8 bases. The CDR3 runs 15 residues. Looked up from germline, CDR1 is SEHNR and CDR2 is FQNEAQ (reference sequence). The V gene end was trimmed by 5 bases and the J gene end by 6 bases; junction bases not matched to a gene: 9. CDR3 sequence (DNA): TGTGCCAGCAGCCCCCAGCGGGAGTGGTCCAATGAGCAGTTCTTC. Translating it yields CASSPQREWSNEQFF.

The CDR3 DNA follows: TGCAGCGTTCGAGGGACAGGGGACTATGGCTACACCTTC. This encodes CSVRGTGDYGYTF. The chain couples TRBV29-1 to TRBJ1-2; 10 bases align to TRBD1. CDR1 and CDR2 (germline): SQVTM, ANQGSEA. The CDR3 extends over 13 amino acids. With V trimmed by 5 bases and J by 3 bases, 3 bases remained unmatched. The full variable domain, with the rest looked up from reference TRBV29-1 and TRBJ1-2, is SAVISQKPSRDICQRGTSLTIQCQVDSQVTMMFWYRQQPGQSLTLIATANQGSEATYESGFVIDKFPISRPNLTFSTLTVSNMSPEDSSIYLCSVRGTGDYGYTFGSGTRLTVV.

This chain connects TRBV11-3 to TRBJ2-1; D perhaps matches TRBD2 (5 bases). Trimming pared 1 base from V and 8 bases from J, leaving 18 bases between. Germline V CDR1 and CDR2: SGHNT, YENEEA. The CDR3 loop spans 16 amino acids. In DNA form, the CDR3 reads TGTGCCAGCAGCTTAGTTCGGGTTTTAAGTAGCGATGAGCAGTTCTTC. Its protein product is CASSLVRVLSSDEQFF.

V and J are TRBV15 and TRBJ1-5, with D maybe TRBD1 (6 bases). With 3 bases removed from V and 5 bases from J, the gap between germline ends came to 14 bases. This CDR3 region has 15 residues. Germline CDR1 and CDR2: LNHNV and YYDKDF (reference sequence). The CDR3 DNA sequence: TGTGCCACCAGCAGGAGGGAGGGGGGGTATCAGCCCCAGCATTTT. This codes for CATSRREGGYQPQHF.

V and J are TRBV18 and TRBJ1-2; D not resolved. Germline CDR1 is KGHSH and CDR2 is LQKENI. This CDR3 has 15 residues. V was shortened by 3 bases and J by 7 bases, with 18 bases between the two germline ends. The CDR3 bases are TGTGCCAGCTCACCCCCCGGGGTTCCAAGCGGTGGCTACACCTTC. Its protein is CASSPPGVPSGGYTF.

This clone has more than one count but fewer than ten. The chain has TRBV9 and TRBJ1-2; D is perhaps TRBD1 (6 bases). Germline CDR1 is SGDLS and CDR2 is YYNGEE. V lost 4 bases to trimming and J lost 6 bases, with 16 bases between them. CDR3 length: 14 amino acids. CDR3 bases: TGTGCCAGCAGCTTCGGGACAACGGGCGATGGCTACACCTTC. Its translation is CASSFGTTGDGYTF. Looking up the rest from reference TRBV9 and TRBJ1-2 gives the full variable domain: DSGVTQTPKHLITATGQRVTLRCSPRSGDLSVYWYQQSLDQGLQFLIQYYNGEERAKGNILERFSAQQFPDLHSELNLSSLELGDSALYFCASSFGTTGDGYTFGSGTRLTVV.

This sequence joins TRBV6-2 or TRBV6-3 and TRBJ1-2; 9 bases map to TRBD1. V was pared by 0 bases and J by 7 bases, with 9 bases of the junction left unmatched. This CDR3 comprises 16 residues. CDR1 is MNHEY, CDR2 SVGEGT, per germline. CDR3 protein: CASSYSRDRVSFGYTF. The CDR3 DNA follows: TGTGCCAGCAGTTACTCCCGGGACAGGGTCTCTTTTGGCTACACCTTC.

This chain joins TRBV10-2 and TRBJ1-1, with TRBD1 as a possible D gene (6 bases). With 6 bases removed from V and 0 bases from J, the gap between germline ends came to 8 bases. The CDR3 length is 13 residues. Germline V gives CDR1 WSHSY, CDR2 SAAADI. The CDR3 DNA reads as TGCGCCAGCAGAGGGGGTATGAACACTGAAGCTTTCTTT. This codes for CASRGGMNTEAFF.

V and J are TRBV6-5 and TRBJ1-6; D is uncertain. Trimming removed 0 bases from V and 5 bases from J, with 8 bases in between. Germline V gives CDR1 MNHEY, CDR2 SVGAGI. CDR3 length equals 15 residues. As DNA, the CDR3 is TGTGCCAGCAGTTACTCGGAGAGGAATAATTCACCCCTCCACTTT. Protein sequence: CASSYSERNNSPLHF.

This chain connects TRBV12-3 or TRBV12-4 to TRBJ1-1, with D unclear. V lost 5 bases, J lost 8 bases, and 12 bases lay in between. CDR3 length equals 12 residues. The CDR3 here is CASSPSVREAFF. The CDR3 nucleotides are TGTGCCAGCAGTCCCTCCGTCAGGGAAGCTTTCTTT.

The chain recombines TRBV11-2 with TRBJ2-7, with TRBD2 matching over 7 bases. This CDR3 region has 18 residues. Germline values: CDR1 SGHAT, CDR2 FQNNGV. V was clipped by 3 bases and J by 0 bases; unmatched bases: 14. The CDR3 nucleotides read TGTGCCAGCAGCTTTTCTAGCGGTACTAGGAGGAGCTCCTACGAGCAGTACTTC. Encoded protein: CASSFSSGTRRSSYEQYF.

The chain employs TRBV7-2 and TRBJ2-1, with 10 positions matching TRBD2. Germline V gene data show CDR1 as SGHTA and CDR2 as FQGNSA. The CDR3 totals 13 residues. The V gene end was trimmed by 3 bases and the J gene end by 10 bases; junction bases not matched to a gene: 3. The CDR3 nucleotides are TGTGCCAGCAGCTTTAGCGGGAGGTACGAGCAGTTCTTC. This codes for CASSFSGRYEQFF. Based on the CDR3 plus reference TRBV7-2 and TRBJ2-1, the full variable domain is GAGVSQSPSNKVTEKGKDVELRCDPISGHTALYWYRQSLGQGLEFLIYFQGNSAPDKSGLPSDRFSAERTGGSVSTLTIQRTQQEDSAVYLCASSFSGRYEQFFGPGTRLTVL.

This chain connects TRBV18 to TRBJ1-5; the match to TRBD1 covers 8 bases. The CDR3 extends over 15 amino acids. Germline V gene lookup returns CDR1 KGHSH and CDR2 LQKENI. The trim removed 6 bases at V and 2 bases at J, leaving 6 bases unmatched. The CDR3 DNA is TGTGCCAGCTCGCCGACAGGGGATGGCAATCAGCCCCAGCATTTT. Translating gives CASSPTGDGNQPQHF.

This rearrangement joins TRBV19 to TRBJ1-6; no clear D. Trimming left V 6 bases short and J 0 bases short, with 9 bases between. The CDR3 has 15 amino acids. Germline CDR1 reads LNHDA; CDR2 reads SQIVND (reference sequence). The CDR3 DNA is TGTGCCAGTAGAGAATGGAGCTCCTATAATTCACCCCTCCACTTT. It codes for CASREWSSYNSPLHF.

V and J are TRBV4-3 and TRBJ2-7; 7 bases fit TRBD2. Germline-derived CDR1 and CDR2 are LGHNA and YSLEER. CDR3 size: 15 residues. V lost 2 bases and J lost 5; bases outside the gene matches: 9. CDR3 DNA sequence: TGCGCCAGCAGCCAAATTGCGGGAGAGGTCCACGAGCAGTACTTC. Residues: CASSQIAGEVHEQYF.

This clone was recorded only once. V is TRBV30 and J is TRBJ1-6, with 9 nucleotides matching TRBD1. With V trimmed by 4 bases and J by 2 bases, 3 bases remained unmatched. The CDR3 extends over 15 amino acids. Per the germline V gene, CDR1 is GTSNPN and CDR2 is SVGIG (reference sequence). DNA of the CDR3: TGTGCCTGGACGGGACAGGGTCCCTATAATTCACCCCTCCACTTT. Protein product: CAWTGQGPYNSPLHF.

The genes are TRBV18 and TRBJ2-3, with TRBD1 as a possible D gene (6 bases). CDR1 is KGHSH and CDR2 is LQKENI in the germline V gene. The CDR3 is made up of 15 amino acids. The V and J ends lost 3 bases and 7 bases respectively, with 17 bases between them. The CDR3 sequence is CASSPLGNQGNTQYF. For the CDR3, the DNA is TGTGCCAGCTCACCGCTAGGGAACCAGGGGAATACGCAGTATTTT.

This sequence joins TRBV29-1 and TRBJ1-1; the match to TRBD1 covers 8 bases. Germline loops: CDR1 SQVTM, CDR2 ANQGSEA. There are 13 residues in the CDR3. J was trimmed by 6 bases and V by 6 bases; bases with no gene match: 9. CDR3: CSVRTGGIPEAFF. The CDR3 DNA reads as TGCAGCGTCCGAACAGGGGGAATCCCTGAAGCTTTCTTT.

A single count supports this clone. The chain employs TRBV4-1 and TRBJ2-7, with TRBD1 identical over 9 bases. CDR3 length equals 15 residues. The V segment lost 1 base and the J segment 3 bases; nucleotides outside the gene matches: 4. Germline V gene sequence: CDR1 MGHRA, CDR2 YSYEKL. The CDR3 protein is CASSQADRGFYEQYF. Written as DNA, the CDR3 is TGCGCCAGCAGCCAAGCGGACAGGGGCTTCTACGAGCAGTACTTC.

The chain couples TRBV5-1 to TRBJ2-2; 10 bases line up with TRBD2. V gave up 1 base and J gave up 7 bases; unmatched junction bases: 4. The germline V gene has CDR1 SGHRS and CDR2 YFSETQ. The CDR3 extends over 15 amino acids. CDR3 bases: TGCGCCAGCAGCTTGCGGACTAGCGGAGGCGGGGAGCTGTTTTTT. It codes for CASSLRTSGGGELFF.